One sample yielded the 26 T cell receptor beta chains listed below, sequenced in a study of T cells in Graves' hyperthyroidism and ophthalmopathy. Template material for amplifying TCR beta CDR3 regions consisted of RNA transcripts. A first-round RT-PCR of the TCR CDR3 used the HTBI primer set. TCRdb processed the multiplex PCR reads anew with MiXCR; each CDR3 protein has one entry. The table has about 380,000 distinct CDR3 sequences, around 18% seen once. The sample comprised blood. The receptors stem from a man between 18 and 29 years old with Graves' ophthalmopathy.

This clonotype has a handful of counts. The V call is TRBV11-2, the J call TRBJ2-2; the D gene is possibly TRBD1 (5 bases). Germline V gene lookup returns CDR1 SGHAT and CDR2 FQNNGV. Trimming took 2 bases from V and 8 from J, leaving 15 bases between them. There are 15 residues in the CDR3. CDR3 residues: CASSLSGYQRGELFF. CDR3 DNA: TGTGCCAGCAGCTTATCAGGGTATCAAAGGGGGGAGCTGTTTTTT.

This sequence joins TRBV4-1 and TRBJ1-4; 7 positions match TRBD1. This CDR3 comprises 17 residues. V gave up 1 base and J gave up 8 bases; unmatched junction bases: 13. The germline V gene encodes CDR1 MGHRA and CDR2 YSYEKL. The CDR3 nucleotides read TGCGCCAGCAGCCAAGGAATGAGGGGACAGAGTAACGAAAAACTGTTTTTT. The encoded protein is CASSQGMRGQSNEKLFF.

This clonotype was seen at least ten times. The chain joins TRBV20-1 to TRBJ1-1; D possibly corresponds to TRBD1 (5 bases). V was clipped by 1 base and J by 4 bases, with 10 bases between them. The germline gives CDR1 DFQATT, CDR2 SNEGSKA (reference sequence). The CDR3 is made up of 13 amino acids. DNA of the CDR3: TGCAGTGCTAGAGGGGGCGGTGGCACTGAAGCTTTCTTT. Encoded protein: CSARGGGGTEAFF.

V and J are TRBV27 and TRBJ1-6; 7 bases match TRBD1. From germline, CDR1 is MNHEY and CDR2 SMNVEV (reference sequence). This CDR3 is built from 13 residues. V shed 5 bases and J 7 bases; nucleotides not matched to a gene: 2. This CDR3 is CASSRQGNSPLHF. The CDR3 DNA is TGTGCCAGCAGTAGACAGGGCAATTCACCCCTCCACTTT.

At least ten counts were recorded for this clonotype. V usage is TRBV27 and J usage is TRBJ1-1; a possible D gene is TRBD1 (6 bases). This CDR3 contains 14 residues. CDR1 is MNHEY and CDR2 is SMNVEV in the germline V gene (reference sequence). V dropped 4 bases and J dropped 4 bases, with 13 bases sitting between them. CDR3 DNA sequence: TGTGCCAGCAGTTCGAGGGGGGCGAGCACTGAAGCTTTCTTT. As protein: CASSSRGASTEAFF.

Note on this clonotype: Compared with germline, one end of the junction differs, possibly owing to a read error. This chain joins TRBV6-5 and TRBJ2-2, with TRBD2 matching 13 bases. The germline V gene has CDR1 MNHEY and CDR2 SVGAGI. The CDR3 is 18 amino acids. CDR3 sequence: CASSYLGSTSGGTGELLF. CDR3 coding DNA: TGCGCCAGCAGTTACCTGGGCTCGACTAGCGGGGGGACCGGGGAGCTGCTTTTT.

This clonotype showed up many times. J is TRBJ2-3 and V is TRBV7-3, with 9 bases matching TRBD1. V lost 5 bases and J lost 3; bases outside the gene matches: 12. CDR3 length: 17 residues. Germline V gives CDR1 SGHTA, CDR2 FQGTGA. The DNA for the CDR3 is TGTGCCAGCAGCGGATCAACCTGGACAGGGGAGACAGATACGCAGTATTTT. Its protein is CASSGSTWTGETDTQYF. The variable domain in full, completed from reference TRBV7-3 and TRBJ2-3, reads GAGVSQTPSNKVTEKGKYVELRCDPISGHTALYWYRQSLGQGPEFLIYFQGTGAADDSGLPNDRFFAVRPEGSVSTLKIQRTERGDSAVYLCASSGSTWTGETDTQYFGPGTRLTVL.

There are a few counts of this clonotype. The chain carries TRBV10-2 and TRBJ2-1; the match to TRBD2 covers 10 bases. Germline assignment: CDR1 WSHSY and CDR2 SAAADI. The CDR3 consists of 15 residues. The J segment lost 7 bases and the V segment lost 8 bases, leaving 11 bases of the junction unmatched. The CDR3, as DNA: TGCGCCAGCCACCAAGCGGGGGGGCCAGGGAATGAGCAGTTCTTC. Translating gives CASHQAGGPGNEQFF.

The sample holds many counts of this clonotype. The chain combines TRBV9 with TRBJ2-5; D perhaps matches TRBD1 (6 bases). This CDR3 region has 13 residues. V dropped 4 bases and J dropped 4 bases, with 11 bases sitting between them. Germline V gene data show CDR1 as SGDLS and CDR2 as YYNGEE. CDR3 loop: CASSTRGTETQYF. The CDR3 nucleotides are TGTGCCAGCAGCACAAGGGGGACAGAGACCCAGTACTTC.

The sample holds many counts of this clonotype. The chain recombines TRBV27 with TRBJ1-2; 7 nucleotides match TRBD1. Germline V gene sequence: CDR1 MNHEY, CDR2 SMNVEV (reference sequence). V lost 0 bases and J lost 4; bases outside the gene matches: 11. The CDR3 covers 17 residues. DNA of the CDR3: TGTGCCAGCAGTTTATCAGAGGGGGCCTGGAGTCCCTATGGCTACACCTTC. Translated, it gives CASSLSEGAWSPYGYTF.

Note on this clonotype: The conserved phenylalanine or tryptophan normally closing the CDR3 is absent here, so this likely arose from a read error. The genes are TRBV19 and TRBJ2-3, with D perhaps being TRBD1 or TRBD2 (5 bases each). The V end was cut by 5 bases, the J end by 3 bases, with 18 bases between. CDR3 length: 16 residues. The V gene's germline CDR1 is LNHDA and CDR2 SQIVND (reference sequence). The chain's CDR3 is CASSSGALKDTDTQYS. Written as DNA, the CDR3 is TGTGCCAGTAGTTCCGGGGCCCTGAAGGATACAGATACGCAGTATTCT.

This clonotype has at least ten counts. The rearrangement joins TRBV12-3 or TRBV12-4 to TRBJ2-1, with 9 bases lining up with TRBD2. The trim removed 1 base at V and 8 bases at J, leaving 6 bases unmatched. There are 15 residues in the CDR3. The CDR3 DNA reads TGTGCCAGCAGTTTAGTTCGCGGGGGGGCGCATGAGCAGTTCTTC. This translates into CASSLVRGGAHEQFF.

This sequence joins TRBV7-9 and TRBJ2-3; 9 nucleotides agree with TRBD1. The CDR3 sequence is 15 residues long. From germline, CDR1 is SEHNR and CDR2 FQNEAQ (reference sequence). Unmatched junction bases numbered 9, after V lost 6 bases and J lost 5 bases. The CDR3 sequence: CASRRTGGGLDTQYF. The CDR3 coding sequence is TGTGCCAGCAGACGAACAGGGGGCGGGCTAGATACGCAGTATTTT.

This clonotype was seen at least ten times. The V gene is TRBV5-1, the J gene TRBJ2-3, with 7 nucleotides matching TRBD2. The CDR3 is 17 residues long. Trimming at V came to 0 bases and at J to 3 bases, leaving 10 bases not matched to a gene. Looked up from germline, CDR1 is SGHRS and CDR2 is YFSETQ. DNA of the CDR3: TGCGCCAGCAGCTTGGCCCTCCTGGGGGGAGGGACAGATACGCAGTATTTT. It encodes CASSLALLGGGTDTQYF. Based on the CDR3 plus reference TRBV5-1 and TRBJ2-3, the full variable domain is KAGVTQTPRYLIKTRGQQVTLSCSPISGHRSVSWYQQTPGQGLQFLFEYFSETQRNKGNFPGRFSGRQFSNSRSEMNVSTLELGDSALYLCASSLALLGGGTDTQYFGPGTRLTVL.

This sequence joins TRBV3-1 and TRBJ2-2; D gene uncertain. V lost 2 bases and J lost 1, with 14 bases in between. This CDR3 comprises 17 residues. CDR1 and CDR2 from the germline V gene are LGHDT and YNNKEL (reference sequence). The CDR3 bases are TGTGCCAGCAGCCAAAACCCGGGCACCGTGAACACCGGGGAGCTGTTTTTT. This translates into CASSQNPGTVNTGELFF.

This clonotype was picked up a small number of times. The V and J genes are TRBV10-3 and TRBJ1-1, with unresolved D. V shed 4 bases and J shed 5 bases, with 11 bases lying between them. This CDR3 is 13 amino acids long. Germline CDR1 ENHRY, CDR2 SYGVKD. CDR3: CAISGIGETEAFF. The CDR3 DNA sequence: TGTGCCATCAGTGGAATAGGTGAAACTGAAGCTTTCTTT.

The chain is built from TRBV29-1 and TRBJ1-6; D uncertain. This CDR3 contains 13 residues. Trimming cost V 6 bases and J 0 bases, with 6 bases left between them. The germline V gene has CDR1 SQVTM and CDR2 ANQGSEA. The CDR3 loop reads CSVRSSYNSPLHF. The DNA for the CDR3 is TGCAGCGTCCGGAGCTCCTATAATTCACCCCTCCACTTT.

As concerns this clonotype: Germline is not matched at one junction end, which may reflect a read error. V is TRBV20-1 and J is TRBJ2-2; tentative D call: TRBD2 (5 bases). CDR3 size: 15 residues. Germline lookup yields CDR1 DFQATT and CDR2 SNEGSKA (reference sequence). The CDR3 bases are TGCAGTGCTCCTCTAGAAGGGCTAAACACCGGGGAGCTGCTTTTT. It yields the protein CSAPLEGLNTGELLF.

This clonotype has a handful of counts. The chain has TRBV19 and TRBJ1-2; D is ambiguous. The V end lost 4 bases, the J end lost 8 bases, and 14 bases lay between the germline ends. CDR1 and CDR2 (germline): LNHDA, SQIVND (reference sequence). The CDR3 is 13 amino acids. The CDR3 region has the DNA TGTGCCAGTAGTAACGGGCCTTTCGAGGGCTACACCTTC. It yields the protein CASSNGPFEGYTF.

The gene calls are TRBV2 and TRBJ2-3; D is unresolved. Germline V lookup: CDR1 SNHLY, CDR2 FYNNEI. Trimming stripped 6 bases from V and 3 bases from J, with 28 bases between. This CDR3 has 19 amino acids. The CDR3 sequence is CASSPRQASPHFRTDTQYF. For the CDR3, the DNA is TGTGCCAGCAGCCCCAGACAAGCGAGCCCCCACTTTCGGACAGATACGCAGTATTTT.

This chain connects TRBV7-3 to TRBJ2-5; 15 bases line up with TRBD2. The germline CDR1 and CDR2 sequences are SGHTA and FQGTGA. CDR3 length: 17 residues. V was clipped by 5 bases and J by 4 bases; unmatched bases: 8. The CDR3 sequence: CASSETGTSGGTETQYF. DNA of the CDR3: TGTGCCAGCAGCGAAACCGGGACTAGCGGGGGGACAGAGACCCAGTACTTC.

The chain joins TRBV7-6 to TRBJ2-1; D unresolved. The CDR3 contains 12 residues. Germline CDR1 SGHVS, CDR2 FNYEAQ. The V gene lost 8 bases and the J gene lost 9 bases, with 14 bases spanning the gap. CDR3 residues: CASAYRAAEQFF. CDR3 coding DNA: TGTGCCAGCGCGTACCGCGCGGCTGAGCAGTTCTTC.

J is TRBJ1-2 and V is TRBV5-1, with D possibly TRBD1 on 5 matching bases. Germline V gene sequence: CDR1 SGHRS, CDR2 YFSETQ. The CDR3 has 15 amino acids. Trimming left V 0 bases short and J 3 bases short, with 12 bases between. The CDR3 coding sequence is TGCGCCAGCAGCTTGGCAGGGAGGTTGGACTATGGCTACACCTTC. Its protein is CASSLAGRLDYGYTF.

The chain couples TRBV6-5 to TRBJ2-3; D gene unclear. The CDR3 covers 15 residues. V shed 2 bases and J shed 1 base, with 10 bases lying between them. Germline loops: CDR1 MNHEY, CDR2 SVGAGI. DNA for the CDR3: TGTGCCAGCAGTTACCCCAGACCAGGCACAGATACGCAGTATTTT. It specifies CASSYPRPGTDTQYF.

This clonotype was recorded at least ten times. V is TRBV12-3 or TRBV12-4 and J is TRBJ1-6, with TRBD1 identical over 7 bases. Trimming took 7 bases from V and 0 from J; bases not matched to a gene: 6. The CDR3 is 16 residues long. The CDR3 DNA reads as TGTGCCAGCACCCTAGGACAGGTCTCCTATAATTCACCCCTCCACTTT. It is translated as CASTLGQVSYNSPLHF.

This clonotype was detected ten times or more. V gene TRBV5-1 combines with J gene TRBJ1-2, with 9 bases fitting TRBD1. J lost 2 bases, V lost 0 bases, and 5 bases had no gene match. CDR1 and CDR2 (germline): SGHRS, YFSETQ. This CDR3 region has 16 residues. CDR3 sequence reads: CASSLAPGQGNYGYTF. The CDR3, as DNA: TGCGCCAGCAGCTTGGCCCCCGGACAGGGGAACTATGGCTACACCTTC.